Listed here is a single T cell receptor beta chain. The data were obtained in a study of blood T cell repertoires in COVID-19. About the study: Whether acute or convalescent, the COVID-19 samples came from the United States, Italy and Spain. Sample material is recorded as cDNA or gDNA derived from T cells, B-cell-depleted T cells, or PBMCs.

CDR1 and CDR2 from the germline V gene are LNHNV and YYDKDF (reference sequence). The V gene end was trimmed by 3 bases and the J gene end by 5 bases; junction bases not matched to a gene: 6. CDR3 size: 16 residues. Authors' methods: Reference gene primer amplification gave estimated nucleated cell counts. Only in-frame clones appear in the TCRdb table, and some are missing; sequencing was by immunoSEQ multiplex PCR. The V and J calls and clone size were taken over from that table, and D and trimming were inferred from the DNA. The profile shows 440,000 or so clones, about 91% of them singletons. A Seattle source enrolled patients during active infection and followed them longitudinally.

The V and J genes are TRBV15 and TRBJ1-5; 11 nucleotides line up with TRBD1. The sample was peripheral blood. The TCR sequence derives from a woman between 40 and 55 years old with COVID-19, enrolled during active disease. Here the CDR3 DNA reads TGTGCCACCAGCAGTGACGGACAGGGGGCGTATCAGCCCCAGCATTTT. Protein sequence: CATSSDGQGAYQPQHF.